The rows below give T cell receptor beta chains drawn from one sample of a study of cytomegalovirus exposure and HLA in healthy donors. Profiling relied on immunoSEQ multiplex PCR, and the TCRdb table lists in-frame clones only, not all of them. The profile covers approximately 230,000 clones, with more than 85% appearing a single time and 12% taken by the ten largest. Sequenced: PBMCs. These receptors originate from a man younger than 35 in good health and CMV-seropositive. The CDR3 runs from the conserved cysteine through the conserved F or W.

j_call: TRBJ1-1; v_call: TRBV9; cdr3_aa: CASSPGTEAFF
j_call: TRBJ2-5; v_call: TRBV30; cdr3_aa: CAWSPPGSGKTQYF
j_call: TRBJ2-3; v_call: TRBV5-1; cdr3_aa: CASSFTQGGTDTQYF
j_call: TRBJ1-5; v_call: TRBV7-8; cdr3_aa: CASSLEGWGPQHF
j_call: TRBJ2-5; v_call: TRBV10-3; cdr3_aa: CAISESDSVETQYF
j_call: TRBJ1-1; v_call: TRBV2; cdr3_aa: CASSEMGEKAFF
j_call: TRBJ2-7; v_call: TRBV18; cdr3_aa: CASSPLGLYEQYF
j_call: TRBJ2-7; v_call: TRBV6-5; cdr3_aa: CASSYGGFGYEQYF
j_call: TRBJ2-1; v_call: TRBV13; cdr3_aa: CASSLAGLAGGFSSYNEQFF
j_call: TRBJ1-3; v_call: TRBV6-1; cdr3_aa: CASSPTGGFGNTIYF
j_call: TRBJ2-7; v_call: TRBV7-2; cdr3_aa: CASSSQVGAGAQGEQYF
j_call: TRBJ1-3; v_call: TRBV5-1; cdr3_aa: CASSLGTDGNTIYF
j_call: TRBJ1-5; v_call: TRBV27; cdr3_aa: CARDALKGQSNSCNQPQHF
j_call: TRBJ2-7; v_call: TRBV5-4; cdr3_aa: CASSLGQGDSYEQYF
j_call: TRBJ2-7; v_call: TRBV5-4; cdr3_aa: CASSLFPSVESYEQYF
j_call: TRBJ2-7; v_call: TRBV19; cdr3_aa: CASNPTGGTYEQYF
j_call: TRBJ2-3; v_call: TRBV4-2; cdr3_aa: CASSPGTGDTDTQYF
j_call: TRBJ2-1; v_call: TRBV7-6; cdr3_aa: CASSLYISGLADNEQFF
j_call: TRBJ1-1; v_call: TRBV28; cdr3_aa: CASSLVVNTEAFF
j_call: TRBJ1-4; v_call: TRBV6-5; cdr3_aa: CASSLGSNEKLFF
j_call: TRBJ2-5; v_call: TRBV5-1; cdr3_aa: CASSFRGKEETQYF
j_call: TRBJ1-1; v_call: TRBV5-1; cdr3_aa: CASSLGHDGDEAFF
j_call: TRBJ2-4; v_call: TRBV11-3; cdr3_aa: CASSLDSASSKNIQYF